These 20 T cell receptor beta chains originate from one sample sequenced in a study of PD-1 blockade in classical Hodgkin lymphoma. Data came from immunoSEQ multiplex PCR; TCRdb stores just in-frame clones and leaves some out. The sample lists some 13,000 clones; 70% to 90% were seen once. Time point noted: cycle 4 day 1 (C4D1), after 5 to 7 weeks of nivolumab. Relapse after autologous stem cell transplantation occurred in every patient, and brentuximab vedotin exposure varied. The sequencing here drew on peripheral blood mononuclear cells (PBMCs), taken before the fourth cycle of nivolumab. Receptor source: a human donor with classical Hodgkin lymphoma.

The V and J genes are TRBV4-3 and TRBJ1-6, with D maybe TRBD1 (5 bases). Looked up from germline, CDR1 is LGHNA and CDR2 is YSLEER. The CDR3 is 14 residues long. V was trimmed by 0 bases and J by 9 bases, leaving 9 bases between them. The CDR3 DNA is TGCGCCAGCAGCCAAGATGTAGGGACTTCACCCCTCCACTTT. Encoded protein: CASSQDVGTSPLHF.

The V gene is TRBV5-6, the J gene TRBJ2-4; either TRBD1 or TRBD2 may supply D (5 bases each). Trimming left V 4 bases short and J 11 bases short, with 19 bases between. The length of the CDR3 is 14 residues. The germline CDR1 and CDR2 sequences are SGHDT and YYEEEE. The CDR3 spells CASSGHGTLNLQYF. CDR3 bases: TGTGCCAGCAGCGGACACGGGACCCTCAACCTTCAGTACTTC. Filled out from reference TRBV5-6 and TRBJ2-4, the complete variable domain reads DAGVTQSPTHLIKTRGQQVTLRCSPKSGHDTVSWYQQALGQGPQFIFQYYEEEERQRGNFPDRFSGHQFPNYSSELNVNALLLGDSALYLCASSGHGTLNLQYFGAGTRLSVL.

The chain recombines TRBV11-2 with TRBJ1-2; D might be TRBD1 (5 bases). CDR1 and CDR2 (germline): SGHAT, FQNNGV. The CDR3 sequence is 14 residues long. Trimming took off 6 bases at V and 4 bases at J, with 15 bases between the two ends. CDR3 bases: TGTGCCAGCAGTTTTAGGGGCGGTGGCTATGGCTACACCTTC. The encoded protein is CASSFRGGGYGYTF.

This clone came up once. V gene TRBV6-5 combines with J gene TRBJ1-4, with 7 bases matching TRBD1. V dropped 0 bases and J dropped 8; count of bases not matched to a gene: 3. Germline V gene lookup returns CDR1 MNHEY and CDR2 SVGAGI. This CDR3 region has 14 residues. CDR3 DNA sequence: TGTGCCAGCAGTTACTCATCAGGGGGGGAAAAACTGTTTTTT. Protein product: CASSYSSGGEKLFF.

This clone was picked up one time. The chain couples TRBV4-1 to TRBJ2-7; tentatively, D is TRBD1 (8 bases). CDR3 length: 15 residues. Germline V CDR1 and CDR2: MGHRA, YSYEKL. Trimming cost V 2 bases and J 3 bases, with 14 bases left between them. CDR3 amino acids: CASSQLTGEGYEQYF. DNA of the CDR3: TGCGCCAGCAGCCAACTGACAGGGGAGGGCTACGAGCAGTACTTC.

The chain joins TRBV2 to TRBJ2-5, with 8 bases that match TRBD2. This CDR3 spans 14 amino acids. Unmatched junction bases numbered 7, after V lost 8 bases and J lost 2 bases. Germline V gives CDR1 SNHLY, CDR2 FYNNEI. The CDR3, as DNA: TGTGCCAGCGCCGGACTAGCCTTACAAGAGACCCAGTACTTC. It is translated as CASAGLALQETQYF.

There are a few counts of this clone. This rearrangement joins TRBV4-1 to TRBJ1-2; D gene unclear. Germline lookup yields CDR1 MGHRA and CDR2 YSYEKL. CDR3 length: 13 amino acids. Trimming cost V 2 bases and J 4 bases, with 8 bases left between them. Here the CDR3 reads CASSQSNSYGYTF. The CDR3 region has the DNA TGCGCCAGCAGCCAATCTAACAGCTATGGCTACACCTTC.

Note on this clone: Additional DNA sequences in this sample encode the identical CDR3. The genes are TRBV5-6 and TRBJ2-3; the D gene is possibly TRBD1 (5 bases). V lost 2 bases to trimming and J lost 0 bases, with 16 bases between them. Germline lookup yields CDR1 SGHDT and CDR2 YYEEEE. This CDR3 is 17 amino acids long. The CDR3 region is CASSFLGQGVSTDTQYF. CDR3 DNA: TGTGCCAGCAGCTTCTTGGGGCAGGGTGTTAGCACAGATACGCAGTATTTT. The variable domain in full, with the rest retrieved from reference TRBV5-6 and TRBJ2-3, is DAGVTQSPTHLIKTRGQQVTLRCSPKSGHDTVSWYQQALGQGPQFIFQYYEEEERQRGNFPDRFSGHQFPNYSSELNVNALLLGDSALYLCASSFLGQGVSTDTQYFGPGTRLTVL.

J is TRBJ1-1 and V is TRBV12-5; D is possibly TRBD1 (6 bases). Per the germline V gene, CDR1 is LGHNT and CDR2 is FRNRAP. This CDR3 contains 14 residues. Trimming pared 0 bases from V and 6 bases from J, leaving 11 bases between. The CDR3 bases are TGTGCTAGTGGTTTGGTAACAGGGTTCCCTGAAGCTTTCTTT. Its protein is CASGLVTGFPEAFF.

The chain has TRBV19 and TRBJ1-1, with D perhaps matching TRBD1 (6 bases). V gave up 8 bases and J gave up 2 bases, with 12 bases separating them. This CDR3 comprises 13 residues. The germline CDR1 and CDR2 sequences are LNHDA and SQIVND (reference sequence). The CDR3 DNA is TGTGCCAGTGGATTCAGGGGTAACACTGAAGCTTTCTTT. It encodes CASGFRGNTEAFF.

The chain couples TRBV5-1 to TRBJ2-7; D unclear. CDR3 length: 14 amino acids. The V end was cut by 0 bases, the J end by 0 bases, with 7 bases between. Germline V CDR1 and CDR2: SGHRS, YFSETQ. The CDR3 spells CASSLGPASYEQYF. CDR3 in DNA: TGCGCCAGCAGCTTGGGCCCGGCCTCCTACGAGCAGTACTTC.

The chain combines TRBV6-5 with TRBJ2-1; 10 bases are shared with TRBD2. V gave up 1 base and J gave up 12 bases; unmatched junction bases: 9. Germline CDR1 is MNHEY and CDR2 is SVGAGI. The CDR3 length is 15 residues. CDR3 loop: CASSYYALAGVRQFF. The CDR3 nucleotides read TGTGCCAGCAGTTACTACGCTCTAGCGGGGGTCCGGCAGTTCTTC.

The CDR3 loop reads CASSFRGDLLHF. The CDR3 DNA reads as TGTGCCAGCAGTTTTCGGGGTGATCTCCTCCACTTT. V and J are TRBV28 and TRBJ1-6; D remains ambiguous. The CDR3 is made up of 12 amino acids. The germline V gene encodes CDR1 MDHEN and CDR2 SYDVKM. V shed 3 bases and J shed 15 bases, with 12 bases lying between them.

This chain uses TRBV4-3 with TRBJ2-7, with TRBD1 as a possible D gene (5 bases). The V gene's germline CDR1 is LGHNA and CDR2 YSLEER. This CDR3 region has 15 residues. Trimming took 0 bases from V and 0 from J, leaving 9 bases between them. CDR3 coding DNA: TGCGCCAGCAGCCAAGATTGGGGCAACTCCTACGAGCAGTACTTC. Its translation: CASSQDWGNSYEQYF.

The genes are TRBV25-1 and TRBJ1-6; possibly TRBD1 for D (6 bases). From germline, CDR1 is MGHDK and CDR2 SYGVNS. The germline V and J ends were trimmed by 11 bases and 7 bases, with 15 bases remaining between them. There are 13 residues in the CDR3. This CDR3 reads CASSRGPNSPLHF. CDR3 DNA: TGTGCCTCCTCCAGGGGACCCAATTCACCCCTCCACTTT. Combining the CDR3 with reference TRBV25-1 and TRBJ1-6 gives the whole variable domain EADIYQTPRYLVIGTGKKITLECSQTMGHDKMYWYQQDPGMELHLIHYSYGVNSTEKGDLSSESTVSRIRTEHFPLTLESARPSHTSQYLCASSRGPNSPLHFGNGTRLTVT.

The chain is built from TRBV4-3 and TRBJ2-2; 7 nucleotides match TRBD2. J gave up 6 bases and V 1 base, and 5 bases lay outside the gene matches. The germline V gene has CDR1 LGHNA and CDR2 YSLEER. The CDR3 covers 15 residues. The CDR3 sequence is CASSQGRGKAGELFF. CDR3 in DNA: TGCGCCAGCAGCCAAGGGCGGGGGAAGGCCGGGGAGCTGTTTTTT.

V gene TRBV9 combines with J gene TRBJ2-3; 10 positions match TRBD2. The CDR3 extends over 21 amino acids. The trim removed 0 bases at V and 0 bases at J, leaving 16 bases unmatched. Germline assignment: CDR1 SGDLS and CDR2 YYNGEE. The DNA of the CDR3 is TGTGCCAGCAGCGTAGGGGAGGGGGCTAGCGGGGGACCCACTAGCACAGATACGCAGTATTTT. Encoded protein: CASSVGEGASGGPTSTDTQYF.

The rearrangement joins TRBV4-3 to TRBJ1-1, with no clear D. Trimming shortened V by 0 bases and J by 0 bases, and 8 bases separated the two germline ends. CDR3 length equals 15 residues. Germline V gene data show CDR1 as LGHNA and CDR2 as YSLEER. The CDR3 sequence is CASSQETGVNTEAFF. The DNA of the CDR3 is TGCGCCAGCAGCCAAGAGACCGGGGTGAACACTGAAGCTTTCTTT.

V usage is TRBV29-1 and J usage is TRBJ2-5; a possible D gene is TRBD2 (6 bases). The CDR3 is 12 residues long. V was clipped by 6 bases and J by 2 bases, with 10 bases between them. In germline, CDR1 is SQVTM, CDR2 ANQGSEA. CDR3 in DNA: TGCAGCGTCGGAGGGAGGCAAGAGACCCAGTACTTC. Translating it yields CSVGGRQETQYF.

V is TRBV5-1 and J is TRBJ2-1; TRBD1 is a possible D gene (6 bases). V was clipped by 4 bases and J by 7 bases, with 12 bases between them. The CDR3 length is 13 residues. Germline assignment: CDR1 SGHRS and CDR2 YFSETQ. The CDR3 loop is CASSPGQSNEQFF. CDR3 nucleotide sequence: TGCGCCAGCAGCCCCGGACAGTCTAATGAGCAGTTCTTC.